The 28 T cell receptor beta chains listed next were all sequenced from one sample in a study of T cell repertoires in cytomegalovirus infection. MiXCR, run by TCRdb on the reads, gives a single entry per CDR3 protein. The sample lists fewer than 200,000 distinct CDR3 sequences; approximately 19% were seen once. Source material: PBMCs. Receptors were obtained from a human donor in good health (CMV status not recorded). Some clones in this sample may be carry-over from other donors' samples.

CDR3: CAISEQEGGAQYF. The CDR3 DNA is TGTGCCATCAGTGAGCAAGAGGGGGGGGCACAGTACTTC. The chain links TRBV10-3 to TRBJ2-4, with D possibly being TRBD2 (7 bases). Germline assignment: CDR1 ENHRY and CDR2 SYGVKD. V was pared by 2 bases and J by 13 bases, with 15 bases between. The CDR3 runs to 13 residues.

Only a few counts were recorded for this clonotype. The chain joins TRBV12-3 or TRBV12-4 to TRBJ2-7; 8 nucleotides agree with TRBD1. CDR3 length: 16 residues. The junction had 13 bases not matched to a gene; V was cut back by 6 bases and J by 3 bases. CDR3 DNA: TGTGCCAGCAGAGGACAGGGAACGCCTTTGGACTACGAGCAGTACTTC. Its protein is CASRGQGTPLDYEQYF.

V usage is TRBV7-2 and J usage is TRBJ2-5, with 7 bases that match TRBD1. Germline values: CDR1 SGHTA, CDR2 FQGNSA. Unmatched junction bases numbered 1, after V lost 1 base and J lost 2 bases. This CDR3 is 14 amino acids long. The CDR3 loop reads CASSLDRGQETQYF. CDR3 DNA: TGTGCCAGCAGCTTAGACAGGGGACAAGAGACCCAGTACTTC.

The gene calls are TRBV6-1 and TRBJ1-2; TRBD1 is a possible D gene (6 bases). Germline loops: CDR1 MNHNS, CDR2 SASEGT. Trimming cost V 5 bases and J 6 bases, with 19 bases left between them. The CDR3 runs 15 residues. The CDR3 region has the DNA TGTGCCAGCAGTCAAACAGGGACGAGGCGCGATGGCTACACCTTC. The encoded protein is CASSQTGTRRDGYTF.

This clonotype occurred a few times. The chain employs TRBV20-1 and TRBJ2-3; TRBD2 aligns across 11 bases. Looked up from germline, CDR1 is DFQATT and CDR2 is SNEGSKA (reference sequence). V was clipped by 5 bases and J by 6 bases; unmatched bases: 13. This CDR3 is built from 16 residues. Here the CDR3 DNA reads TGCAGTGCTCAAGATAGCGGGAGGGCCACCCCGGATACGCAGTATTTT. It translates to CSAQDSGRATPDTQYF.

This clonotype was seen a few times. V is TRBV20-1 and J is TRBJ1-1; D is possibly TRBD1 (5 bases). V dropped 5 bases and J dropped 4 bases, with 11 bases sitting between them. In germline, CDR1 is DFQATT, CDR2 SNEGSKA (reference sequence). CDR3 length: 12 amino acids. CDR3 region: CSASSGGTEAFF. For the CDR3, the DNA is TGCAGTGCTTCTTCTGGGGGCACTGAAGCTTTCTTT.

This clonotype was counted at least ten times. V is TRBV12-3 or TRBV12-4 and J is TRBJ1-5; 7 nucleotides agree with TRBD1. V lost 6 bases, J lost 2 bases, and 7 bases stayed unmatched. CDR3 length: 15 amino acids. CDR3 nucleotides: TGTGCCAGCAGCCGTAGACAGGGCGGCAATCAGCCCCAGCATTTT. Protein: CASSRRQGGNQPQHF.

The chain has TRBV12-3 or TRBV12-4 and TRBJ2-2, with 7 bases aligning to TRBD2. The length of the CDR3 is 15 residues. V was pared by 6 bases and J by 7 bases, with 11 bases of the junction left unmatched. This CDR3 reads CASSYGRATGGELFF. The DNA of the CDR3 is TGTGCCAGCAGCTATGGGAGGGCGACCGGCGGGGAGCTGTTTTTT.

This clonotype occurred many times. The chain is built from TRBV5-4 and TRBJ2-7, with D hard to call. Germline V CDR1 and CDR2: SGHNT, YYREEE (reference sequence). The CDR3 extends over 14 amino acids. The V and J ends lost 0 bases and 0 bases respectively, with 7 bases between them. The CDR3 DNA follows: TGTGCCAGCAGCTTGGAACCGCACTCCTACGAGCAGTACTTC. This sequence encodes CASSLEPHSYEQYF.

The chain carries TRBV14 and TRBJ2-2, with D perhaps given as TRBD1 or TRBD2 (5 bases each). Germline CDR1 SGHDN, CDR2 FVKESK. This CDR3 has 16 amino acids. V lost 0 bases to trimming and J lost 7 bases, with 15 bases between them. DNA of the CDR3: TGTGCCAGCAGCCAAGACGAGCAGGGTGCGGGCGGGGAGCTGTTTTTT. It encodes CASSQDEQGAGGELFF.

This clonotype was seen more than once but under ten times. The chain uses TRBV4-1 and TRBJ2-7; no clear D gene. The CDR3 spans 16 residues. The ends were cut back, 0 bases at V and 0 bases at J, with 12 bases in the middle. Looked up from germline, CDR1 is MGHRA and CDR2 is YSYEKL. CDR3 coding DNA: TGCGCCAGCAGCCAAGATCTCACTCAAGTCTCCTACGAGCAGTACTTC. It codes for CASSQDLTQVSYEQYF.

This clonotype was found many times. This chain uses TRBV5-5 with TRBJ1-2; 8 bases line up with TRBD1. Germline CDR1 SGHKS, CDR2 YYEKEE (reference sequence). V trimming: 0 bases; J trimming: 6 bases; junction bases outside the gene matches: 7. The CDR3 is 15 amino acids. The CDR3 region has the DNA TGTGCCAGCAGCTTGGAAGGGACAGGTTACGATGGCTACACCTTC. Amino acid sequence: CASSLEGTGYDGYTF. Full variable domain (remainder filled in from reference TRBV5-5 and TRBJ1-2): DAGVTQSPTHLIKTRGQQVTLRCSPISGHKSVSWYQQVLGQGPQFIFQYYEKEERGRGNFPDRFSARQFPNYSSELNVNALLLGDSALYLCASSLEGTGYDGYTFGSGTRLTVV.

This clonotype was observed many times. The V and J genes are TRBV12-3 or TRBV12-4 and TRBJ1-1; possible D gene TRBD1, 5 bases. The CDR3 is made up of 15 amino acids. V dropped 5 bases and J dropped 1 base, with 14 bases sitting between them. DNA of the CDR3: TGTGCCAGCAGTAAGGGGTGGGCCAGGAACACTGAAGCTTTCTTT. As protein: CASSKGWARNTEAFF.

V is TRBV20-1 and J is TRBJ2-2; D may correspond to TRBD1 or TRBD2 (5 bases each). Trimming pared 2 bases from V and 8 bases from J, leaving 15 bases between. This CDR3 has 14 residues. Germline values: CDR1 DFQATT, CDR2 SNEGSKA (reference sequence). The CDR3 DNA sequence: TGCAGTGCTAGACTATCCAGGGACGGGGGGGAGCTGTTTTTT. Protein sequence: CSARLSRDGGELFF.

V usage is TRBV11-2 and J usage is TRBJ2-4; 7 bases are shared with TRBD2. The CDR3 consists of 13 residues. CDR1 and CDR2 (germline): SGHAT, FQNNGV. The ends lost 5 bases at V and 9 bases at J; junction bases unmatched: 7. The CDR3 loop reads CASSRGLESIQYF. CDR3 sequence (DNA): TGTGCCAGCAGCCGAGGACTAGAAAGCATTCAGTACTTC.

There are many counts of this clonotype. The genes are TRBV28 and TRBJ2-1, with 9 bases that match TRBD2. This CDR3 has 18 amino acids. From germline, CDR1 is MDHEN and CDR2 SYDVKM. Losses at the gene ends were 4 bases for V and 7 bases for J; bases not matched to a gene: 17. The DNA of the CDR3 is TGTGCCAGCAGTTCCTATGGGTTTCAAGCGGGAGGTTGGAATGAGCAGTTCTTC. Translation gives CASSSYGFQAGGWNEQFF.

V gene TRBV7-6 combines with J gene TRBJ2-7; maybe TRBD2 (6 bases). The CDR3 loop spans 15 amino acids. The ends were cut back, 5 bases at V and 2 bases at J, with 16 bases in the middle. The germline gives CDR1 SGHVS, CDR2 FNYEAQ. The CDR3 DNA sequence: TGTGCCAGCAGCCGATCGGGGACTCCCCCCTACGAGCAGTACTTC. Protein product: CASSRSGTPPYEQYF.

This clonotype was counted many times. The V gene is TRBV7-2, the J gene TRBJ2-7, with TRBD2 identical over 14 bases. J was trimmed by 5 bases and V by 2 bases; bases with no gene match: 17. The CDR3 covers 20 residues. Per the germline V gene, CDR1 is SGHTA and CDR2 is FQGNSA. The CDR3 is CASSLRPPGLAGGRQDEQYF. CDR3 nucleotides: TGTGCCAGCAGCTTAAGGCCCCCAGGACTAGCGGGAGGACGTCAAGACGAGCAGTACTTC.

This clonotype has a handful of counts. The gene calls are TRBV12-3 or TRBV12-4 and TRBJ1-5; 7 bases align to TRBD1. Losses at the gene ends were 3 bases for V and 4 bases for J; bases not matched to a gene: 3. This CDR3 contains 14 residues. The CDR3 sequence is CASSLTGRNQPQHF. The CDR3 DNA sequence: TGTGCCAGCAGTTTGACAGGGAGAAATCAGCCCCAGCATTTT.

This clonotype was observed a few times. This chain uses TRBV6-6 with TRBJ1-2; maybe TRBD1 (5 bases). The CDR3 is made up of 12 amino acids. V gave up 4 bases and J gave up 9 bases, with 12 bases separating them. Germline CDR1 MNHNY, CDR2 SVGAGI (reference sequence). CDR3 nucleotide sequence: TGTGCCAGCAGTTGGGACGGATATCGCTACACCTTC. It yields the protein CASSWDGYRYTF.

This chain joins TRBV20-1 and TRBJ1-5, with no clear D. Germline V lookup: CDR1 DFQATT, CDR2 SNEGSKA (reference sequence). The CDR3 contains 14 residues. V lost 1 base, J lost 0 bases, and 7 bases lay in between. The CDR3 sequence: CSARGPVSNQPQHF. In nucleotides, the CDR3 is TGCAGTGCTAGAGGACCGGTTAGCAATCAGCCCCAGCATTTT.

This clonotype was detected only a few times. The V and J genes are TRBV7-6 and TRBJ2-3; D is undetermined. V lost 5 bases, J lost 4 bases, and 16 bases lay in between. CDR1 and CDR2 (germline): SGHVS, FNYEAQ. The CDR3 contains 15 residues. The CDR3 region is CASSNRRVLPDTQYF. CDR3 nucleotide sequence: TGTGCCAGCAGCAACAGACGGGTGCTCCCAGATACGCAGTATTTT.

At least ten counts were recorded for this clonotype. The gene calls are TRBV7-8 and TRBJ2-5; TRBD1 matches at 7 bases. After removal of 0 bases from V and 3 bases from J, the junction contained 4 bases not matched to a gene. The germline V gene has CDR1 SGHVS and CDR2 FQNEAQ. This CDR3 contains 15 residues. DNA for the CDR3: TGTGCCAGCAGCTTAGCGAGACAGGGTAAAGAGACCCAGTACTTC. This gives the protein CASSLARQGKETQYF.

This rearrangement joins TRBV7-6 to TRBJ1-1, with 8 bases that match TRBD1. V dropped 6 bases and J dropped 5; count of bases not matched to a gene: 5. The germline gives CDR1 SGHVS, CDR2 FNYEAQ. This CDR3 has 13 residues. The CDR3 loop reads CASSNDRGTEAFF. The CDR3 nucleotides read TGTGCCAGCAGTAACGACAGGGGAACTGAAGCTTTCTTT.

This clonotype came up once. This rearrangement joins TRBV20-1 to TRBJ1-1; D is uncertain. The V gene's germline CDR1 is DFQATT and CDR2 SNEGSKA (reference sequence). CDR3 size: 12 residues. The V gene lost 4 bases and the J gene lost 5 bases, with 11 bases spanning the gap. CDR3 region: CSAITVGTEAFF. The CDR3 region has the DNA TGCAGTGCTATTACGGTGGGGACTGAAGCTTTCTTT.

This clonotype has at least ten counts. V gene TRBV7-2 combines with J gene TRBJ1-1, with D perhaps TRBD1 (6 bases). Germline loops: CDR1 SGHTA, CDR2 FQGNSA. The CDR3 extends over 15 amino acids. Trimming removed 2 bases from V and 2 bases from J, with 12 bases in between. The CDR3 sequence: CASSLYRVGNTEAFF. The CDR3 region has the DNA TGTGCCAGCAGCTTATACAGGGTTGGCAACACTGAAGCTTTCTTT. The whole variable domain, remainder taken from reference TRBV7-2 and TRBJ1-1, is GAGVSQSPSNKVTEKGKDVELRCDPISGHTALYWYRQSLGQGLEFLIYFQGNSAPDKSGLPSDRFSAERTGGSVSTLTIQRTQQEDSAVYLCASSLYRVGNTEAFFGQGTRLTVV.

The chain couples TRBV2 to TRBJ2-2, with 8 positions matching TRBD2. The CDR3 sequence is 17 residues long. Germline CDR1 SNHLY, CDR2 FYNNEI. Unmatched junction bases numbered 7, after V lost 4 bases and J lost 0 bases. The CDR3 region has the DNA TGTGCCAGCAGTGCCCTCGGGGGGGAGGCGAACACCGGGGAGCTGTTTTTT. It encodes CASSALGGEANTGELFF.

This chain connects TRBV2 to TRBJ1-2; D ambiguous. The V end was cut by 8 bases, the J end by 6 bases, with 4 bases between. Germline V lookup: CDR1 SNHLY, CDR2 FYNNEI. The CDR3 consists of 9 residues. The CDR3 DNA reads TGTGCCAGCGCGGATGGCTACACCTTC. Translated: CASADGYTF.